This T cell receptor (beta chain) was documented in a study of vaccination effects on CD4 cells after COVID-19. Study overall: Every participant took two doses of the BNT162b2 or mRNA-1273 vaccine.

ViraFEST expansion of antigen-specific CD4+ T cells with viral peptide pools preceded sequencing. Culture lasted about 10 days before CD4+ T cell isolation. Neither prior SARS-CoV-2 infection nor positive nucleocapsid antibodies were present in the vaccine recipients. Points on this clone: What it binds is not known.

Assay used: immunoSEQ multiplex PCR; TCRdb lists only in-frame clones, some missing. The sample carries over 7,500 clones, 60% to 75% recorded once. The V end was cut by 5 bases, the J end by 4 bases, with 14 bases between. The CDR3 has 15 amino acids. Germline CDR1 SGHAT, CDR2 FQDESV (reference sequence). The clonotype was recovered from a human donor who received a COVID-19 vaccine. The J gene is TRBJ1-4, the V gene TRBV11-1, with D possibly matching TRBD1 (6 bases). Sequences were derived from CD4+ T cells from PBMCs cultured with HCoV-229E spike peptides, sampled before COVID-19 vaccination. The CDR3 DNA reads as TGTGCCAGCAGCATGTGGACAGCCCGTAATGAAAAACTGTTTTTT. Protein sequence: CASSMWTARNEKLFF.